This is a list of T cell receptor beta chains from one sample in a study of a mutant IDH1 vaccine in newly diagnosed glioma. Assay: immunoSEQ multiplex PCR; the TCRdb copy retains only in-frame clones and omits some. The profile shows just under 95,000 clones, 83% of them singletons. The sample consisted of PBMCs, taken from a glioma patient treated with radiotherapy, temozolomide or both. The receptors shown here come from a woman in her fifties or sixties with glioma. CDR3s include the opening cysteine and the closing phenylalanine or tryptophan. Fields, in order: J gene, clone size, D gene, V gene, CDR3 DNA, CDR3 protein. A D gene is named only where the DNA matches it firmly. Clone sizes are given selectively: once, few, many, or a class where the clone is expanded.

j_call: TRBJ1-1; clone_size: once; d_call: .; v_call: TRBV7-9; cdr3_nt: TGTGCCAGCAGGGAGGGCTCTGAAGCTTTCTTT; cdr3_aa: CASREGSEAFF
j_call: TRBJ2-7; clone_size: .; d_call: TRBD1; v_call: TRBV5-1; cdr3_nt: TGCGCCAGCAGCTTGGGGGCAGGGGGTCAGGACGAGCAGTACTTC; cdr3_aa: CASSLGAGGQDEQYF
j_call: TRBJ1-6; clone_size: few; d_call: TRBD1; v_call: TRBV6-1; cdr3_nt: TGTGCCAGCAGGCCGGGACAGGGGAGTTTGACCCTCCACTTT; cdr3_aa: CASRPGQGSLTLHF
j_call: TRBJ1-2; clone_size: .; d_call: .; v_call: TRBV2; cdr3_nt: TGTGCCAGCAGTGATCAGGGGATGGCGCGTGGCTACACCTTC; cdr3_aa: CASSDQGMARGYTF
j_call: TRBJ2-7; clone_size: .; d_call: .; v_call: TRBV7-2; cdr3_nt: TGTGCCAGCAGCCCCCGGGCAGTTCACCCCTACGAGCAGTACTTC; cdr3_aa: CASSPRAVHPYEQYF
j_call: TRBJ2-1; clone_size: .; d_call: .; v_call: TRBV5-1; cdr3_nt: TGCGCCAGCAGCTCCAGGGGTTACAATGAGCAGTTCTTC; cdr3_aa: CASSSRGYNEQFF
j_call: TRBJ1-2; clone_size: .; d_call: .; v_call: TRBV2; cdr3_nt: TGTGCCAGCAGTGAAGCAGTAAGGATCGAGGCAGGGGACACTAACTATGGCTACACCTTC; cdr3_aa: CASSEAVRIEAGDTNYGYTF
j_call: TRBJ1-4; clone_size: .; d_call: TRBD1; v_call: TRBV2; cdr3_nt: TGTGCCAGCAGTTGGACAGGGGGTACTGGTGAAAAACTGTTTTTT; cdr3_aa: CASSWTGGTGEKLFF
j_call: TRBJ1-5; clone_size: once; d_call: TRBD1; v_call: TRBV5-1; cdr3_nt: TGCGCCAGCAGCTTGGGAGCAGGGGGCCCGGATAATCAGCCCCAGCATTTT; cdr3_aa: CASSLGAGGPDNQPQHF
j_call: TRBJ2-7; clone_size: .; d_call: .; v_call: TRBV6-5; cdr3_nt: TGTGCCAGCAGTTCTCCAGCAAGCTCCTACGAGCAGTACTTC; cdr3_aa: CASSSPASSYEQYF
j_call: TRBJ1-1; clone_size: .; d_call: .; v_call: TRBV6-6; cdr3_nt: TGTGCCAGCAGTATGAATGGAGCTTTCTTT; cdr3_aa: CASSMNGAFF
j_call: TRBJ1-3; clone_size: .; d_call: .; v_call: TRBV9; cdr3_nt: TGTGCCAGCAGCGTAGAGGGGACCGGAAACACCATATATTTT; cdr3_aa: CASSVEGTGNTIYF
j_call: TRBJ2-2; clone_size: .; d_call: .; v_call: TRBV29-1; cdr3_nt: TGCAGCGTGGCCAGTCAGAACACCGGGGAGCTGTTTTTT; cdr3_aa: CSVASQNTGELFF
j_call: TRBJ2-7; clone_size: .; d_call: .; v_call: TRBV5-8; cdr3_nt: TGTGCCAGCAGCTGGCAGGGGAGTACTTCCTACGAGCAGTACTTC; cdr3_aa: CASSWQGSTSYEQYF
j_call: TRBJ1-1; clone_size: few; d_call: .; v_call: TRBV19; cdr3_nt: TGTGCCAGTAGTAAAATGTGGGGGGGAGGGACTGAAGCTTTCTTT; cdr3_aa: CASSKMWGGGTEAFF
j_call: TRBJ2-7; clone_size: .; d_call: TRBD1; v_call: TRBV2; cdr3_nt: TGTGCCAGCAGTGAATTGGCCCCAGGGGGCGAGCAGTACTTC; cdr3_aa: CASSELAPGGEQYF
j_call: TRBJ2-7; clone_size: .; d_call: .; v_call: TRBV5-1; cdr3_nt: TGCGCCAGCAGCTTGGGGGATGGCGAGCAGTACTTC; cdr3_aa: CASSLGDGEQYF
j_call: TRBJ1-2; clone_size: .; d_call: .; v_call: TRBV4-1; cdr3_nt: TGCGCCAGCAGCCAAGATCAGGGGACGTACTATGGCTACACCTTC; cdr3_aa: CASSQDQGTYYGYTF
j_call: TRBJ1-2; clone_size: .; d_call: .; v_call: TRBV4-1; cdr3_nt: TGCGCCAGCAGCCAAGAGACAGGCTATGGCTACACCTTC; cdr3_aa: CASSQETGYGYTF
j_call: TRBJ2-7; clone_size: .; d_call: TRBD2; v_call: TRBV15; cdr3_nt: TGTGCCACCAGCAGAGAACTAGCGGCCTACGAGCAGTACTTC; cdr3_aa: CATSRELAAYEQYF
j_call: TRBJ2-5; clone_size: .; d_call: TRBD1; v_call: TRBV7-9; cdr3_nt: TGTGCCAGCAGTTTAGGGGGACAGGCGGCCCAAGAGACCCAGTACTTC; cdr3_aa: CASSLGGQAAQETQYF
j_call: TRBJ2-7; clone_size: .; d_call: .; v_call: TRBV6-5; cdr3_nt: TGTGCCAGCAGTACTCGGGGGAATCCCTACGAGCAGTACTTC; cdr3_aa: CASSTRGNPYEQYF
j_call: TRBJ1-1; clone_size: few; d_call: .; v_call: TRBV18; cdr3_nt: TGTGCCAGCTCACTCCACAGGGATCTGAACACTGAAGCTTTCTTT; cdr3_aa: CASSLHRDLNTEAFF
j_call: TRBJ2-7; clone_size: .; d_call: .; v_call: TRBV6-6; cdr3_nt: TGTGCCAGCAGTTACTCTCGGGACGAGCAGTACTTC; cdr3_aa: CASSYSRDEQYF
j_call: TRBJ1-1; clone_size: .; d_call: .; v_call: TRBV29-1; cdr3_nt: TGCAGCGTTGACAGGGGAGGCACTGAAGCTTTCTTT; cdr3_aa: CSVDRGGTEAFF
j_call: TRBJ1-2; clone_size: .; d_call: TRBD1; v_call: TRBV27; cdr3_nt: TGTGCCAGCAGCCTCGGTCAGGGGGTTGGCTACACCTTC; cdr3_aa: CASSLGQGVGYTF
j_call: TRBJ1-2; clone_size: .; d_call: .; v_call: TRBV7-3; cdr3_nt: TGTGCCAGCAGCTTTAAACCTAACTATGGCTACACCTTC; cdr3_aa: CASSFKPNYGYTF
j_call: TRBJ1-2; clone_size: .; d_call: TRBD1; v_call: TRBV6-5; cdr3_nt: TGTGCCAGCAGTGCTACGGGACAGGGAGGCGGCTACACCTTC; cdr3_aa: CASSATGQGGGYTF
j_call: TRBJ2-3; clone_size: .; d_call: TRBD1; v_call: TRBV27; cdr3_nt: TGTGCCAGCAGGGACAGGTTCTCAGATACGCAGTATTTT; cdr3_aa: CASRDRFSDTQYF
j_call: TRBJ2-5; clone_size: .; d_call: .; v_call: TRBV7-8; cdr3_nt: TGTGCCAGCAGCTTACCAGGGGAGACCCAGTACTTC; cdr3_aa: CASSLPGETQYF
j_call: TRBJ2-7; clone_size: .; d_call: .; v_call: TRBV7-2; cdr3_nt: TGTGCCAGCAGCTTAGGTTGGTCAGGGTACTACGAGCAGTACTTC; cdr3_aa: CASSLGWSGYYEQYF
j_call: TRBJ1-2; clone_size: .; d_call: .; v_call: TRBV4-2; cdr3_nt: TGTGCCAGCAGCCAAGGCAACAGGCCTAACTATGGCTACACCTTC; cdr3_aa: CASSQGNRPNYGYTF
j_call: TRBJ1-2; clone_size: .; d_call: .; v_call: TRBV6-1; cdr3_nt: TGTGCCAGCAGTCCCGCGCACTATGGCTACACCTTC; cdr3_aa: CASSPAHYGYTF
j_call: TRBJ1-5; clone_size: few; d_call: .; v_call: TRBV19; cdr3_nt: TGTGCCAGTAAGGTCGGCGGGGCTGGAAGCAATCAGCCCCAGCATTTT; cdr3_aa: CASKVGGAGSNQPQHF
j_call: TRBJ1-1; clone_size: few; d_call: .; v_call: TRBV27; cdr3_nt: TGTGCCAGCAGTTCGCCGCAGGGGTTCAACACTGAAGCTTTCTTT; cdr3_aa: CASSSPQGFNTEAFF
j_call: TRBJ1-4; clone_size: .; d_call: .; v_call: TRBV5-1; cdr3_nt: TGCGCCAGCAGCTACTCAGCGGGATTTGAAACTAATGAAAAACTGTTTTTT; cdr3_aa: CASSYSAGFETNEKLFF
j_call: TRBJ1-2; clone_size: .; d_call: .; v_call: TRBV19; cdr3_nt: TGTGCCAGTAGGACGGCTTGGGATGGCTACACCTTC; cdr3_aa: CASRTAWDGYTF
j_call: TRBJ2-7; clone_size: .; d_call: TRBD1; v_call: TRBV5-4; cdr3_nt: TGTGCCAGCAGCGCGACAGGGAGAACGGGTAGATCGACCTACGAGCAGTACTTC; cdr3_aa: CASSATGRTGRSTYEQYF
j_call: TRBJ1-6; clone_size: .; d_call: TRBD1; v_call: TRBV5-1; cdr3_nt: TGCGCCAGCAGCATCGGACAGGGTAGCTCACCCCTCCACTTT; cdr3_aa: CASSIGQGSSPLHF
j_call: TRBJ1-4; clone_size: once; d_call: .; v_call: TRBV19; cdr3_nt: TGTGCCAGTAGTACAGCTTCCCATGAAAAACTGTTTTTT; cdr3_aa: CASSTASHEKLFF
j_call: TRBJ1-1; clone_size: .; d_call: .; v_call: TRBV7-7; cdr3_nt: TGTGCCAGCAGCTTAGCCATGAACACTGAAGCTTTCTTT; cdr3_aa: CASSLAMNTEAFF
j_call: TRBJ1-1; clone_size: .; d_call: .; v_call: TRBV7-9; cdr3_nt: TGTGCCAGCAGCTTAGCGGGGGGGTACACTGAAGCTTTCTTT; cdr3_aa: CASSLAGGYTEAFF
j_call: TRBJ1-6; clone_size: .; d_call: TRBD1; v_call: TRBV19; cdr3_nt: TGTGCCAGTAGTATGCGTTGGACAGGGCCTCGAAGGCCCTCACCCCTCCACTTT; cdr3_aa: CASSMRWTGPRRPSPLHF
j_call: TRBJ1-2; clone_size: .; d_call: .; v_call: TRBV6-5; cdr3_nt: TGTGCCAGCAGAAGGTATGGACAAAACTATGGCTACACCTTC; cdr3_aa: CASRRYGQNYGYTF
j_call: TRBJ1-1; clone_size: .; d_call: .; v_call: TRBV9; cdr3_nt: TGTGCCAGCAGCCCCTGGACAGAAGGCACTGAAGCTTTCTTT; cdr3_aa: CASSPWTEGTEAFF
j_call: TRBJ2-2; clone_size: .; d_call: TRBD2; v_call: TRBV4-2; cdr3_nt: TGTGCCAGCAGCCAACCCGGGACTAGAAACACCGGGGAGCTGTTTTTT; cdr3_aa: CASSQPGTRNTGELFF
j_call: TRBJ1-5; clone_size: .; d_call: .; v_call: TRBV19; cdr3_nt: TGTGCCAGTAGCTCGGGGGTCAGTCAGCCCCAGCATTTT; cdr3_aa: CASSSGVSQPQHF